The present T cell receptor beta chain was sequenced within a study of cytomegalovirus exposure and HLA in healthy donors. Per the germline V gene, CDR1 is MNHNS and CDR2 is SASEGT. Trimming took 4 bases from V and 3 from J; bases not matched to a gene: 2. CDR3 length equals 13 residues. The PCR ran on 60 Vbeta and 13 Jbeta primers. Produced via immunoSEQ multiplex PCR; TCRdb's table is partial and in-frame only. The sample has 130,000 or so clones; roughly 62% are singletons. In this sample, this clone turned up once. The same CDR3 is also encoded by other DNA sequences in this sample. This sequence originates from a male donor in good health and CMV-seronegative. The sample comprised PBMCs. The gene calls are TRBV6-1 and TRBJ1-1; 7 bases match TRBD1. Here the CDR3 reads CASSGTGDTEAFF. CDR3 coding DNA: TGTGCCAGCAGTGGCACAGGGGACACTGAAGCTTTCTTT.